The next 10 T cell receptor beta chains were all read from a single sample in a study of identical twins. TCRdb re-called the 5' RACE reads with MiXCR, one entry per CDR3 protein. The sample carries 510,000 or so distinct CDR3 sequences, 15% recorded once. In addition, the sample was reused for a study of yellow fever vaccine responses in identical twins.

The sequencing sample was made of CD4+ T cells sorted from blood. The receptors here all came from a woman between 18 and 30 years old in good health.

This clonotype was counted many times. The J gene is TRBJ1-5, the V gene TRBV6-5, with 9 bases lining up with TRBD1. The CDR3 is 15 residues long. Germline trimming cut 4 bases from V and 5 bases from J; bases unmatched to any gene: 6. The germline CDR1 and CDR2 sequences are MNHEY and SVGAGI. This chain's CDR3 is CASSSPTGGDQPQHF. The CDR3 coding sequence is TGTGCCAGCAGTTCCCCGACAGGGGGGGATCAGCCCCAGCATTTT.

Only a few counts were recorded for this clonotype. V is TRBV19 and J is TRBJ1-2; D not certain. CDR1 is LNHDA and CDR2 is SQIVND in the germline V gene (reference sequence). This CDR3 is built from 15 residues. The V and J ends lost 3 bases and 4 bases respectively, with 15 bases between them. CDR3 in amino acids: CASSISGDSPYGYTF. CDR3 sequence (DNA): TGTGCCAGTAGTATTTCCGGGGATTCCCCCTATGGCTACACCTTC.

This chain joins TRBV18 and TRBJ2-3; D might be TRBD1 (6 bases). From germline, CDR1 is KGHSH and CDR2 LQKENI. CDR3 size: 16 residues. Trimming left V 2 bases short and J 5 bases short, with 17 bases between. The CDR3, as DNA: TGTGCCAGCTCACCAAGCTTCGACAGGTACATAGATACGCAGTATTTT. Translated, it gives CASSPSFDRYIDTQYF.

The sample holds many counts of this clonotype. The gene calls are TRBV5-6 and TRBJ2-5; 10 nucleotides match TRBD2. The CDR3 totals 14 residues. Looked up from germline, CDR1 is SGHDT and CDR2 is YYEEEE. The junction had 3 bases not matched to a gene; V was cut back by 3 bases and J by 4 bases. The CDR3 reads CASSSASGRETQYF. The CDR3 bases are TGTGCCAGCAGCTCGGCTAGCGGGAGAGAGACCCAGTACTTC.

CDR3 nucleotide sequence: TGTGCCAGCACGAGTCAGGGCCACACCGGGGAGCTGTTTTTT. Translated: CASTSQGHTGELFF. The V gene is TRBV28, the J gene TRBJ2-2, with D maybe TRBD1 (5 bases). V lost 7 bases to trimming and J lost 3 bases, with 12 bases between them. CDR1 and CDR2 from the germline V gene are MDHEN and SYDVKM. The CDR3 covers 14 residues.

The gene calls are TRBV20-1 and TRBJ2-1; weak D call: TRBD1 (7 bases). Germline V gene data show CDR1 as DFQATT and CDR2 as SNEGSKA (reference sequence). This CDR3 has 12 residues. CDR3 in DNA: TGCAGCAGGGGGGTAGGGGGGAATGAGCAGTTCTTC. It is translated as CSRGVGGNEQFF.

This clonotype showed up many times. The chain carries TRBV10-3 and TRBJ2-7, with 7 bases fitting TRBD1. This CDR3 region has 14 residues. CDR1 and CDR2 from the germline V gene are ENHRY and SYGVKD. With 1 base clipped from V and 4 bases from J, the junction kept 4 bases outside the gene matches. The CDR3 DNA reads as TGTGCCATCAGTGAGTGGGACAGAAGTTACGAGCAGTACTTC. Its protein product is CAISEWDRSYEQYF.

The V and J genes are TRBV19 and TRBJ2-5, with 9 bases identical to TRBD2. Germline loops: CDR1 LNHDA, CDR2 SQIVND (reference sequence). Germline trimming cut 3 bases from V and 5 bases from J; bases unmatched to any gene: 10. This CDR3 has 16 residues. In DNA, the CDR3 is TGTGCCAGTAGTATGGCGAGCGGGGGGTCCAGGGAGACCCAGTACTTC. Translated: CASSMASGGSRETQYF.

The J gene is TRBJ2-7, the V gene TRBV5-1; the D call may be TRBD1 or TRBD2 (7 bases each). This CDR3 contains 15 residues. The germline V gene has CDR1 SGHRS and CDR2 YFSETQ. V lost 4 bases and J 0 bases, leaving 14 bases between the germline ends. The CDR3 sequence: CASSQGGISSYEQYF. The CDR3 DNA follows: TGCGCCAGCAGCCAGGGGGGGATTAGCTCCTACGAGCAGTACTTC.

This clonotype came up many times. The J gene is TRBJ2-1, the V gene TRBV15; TRBD2 aligns across 11 bases. The V and J ends lost 0 bases and 6 bases, in that order; junction bases with no gene match: 7. CDR3 length: 17 amino acids. CDR1 and CDR2 (germline): LNHNV, YYDKDF (reference sequence). CDR3 nucleotides: TGTGCCACCAGCAGAGATTTGGCGACTAGCGGGGTCAATGAGCAGTTCTTC. Translated: CATSRDLATSGVNEQFF.